This T cell receptor (beta chain) was obtained from a study of spatial heterogeneity in lung cancer. Study details: Detection consistently captured more beta-chain sequences than alpha-chain sequences. TCR and UMI combinations that were unique each appeared, on average, more than ten times in raw reads.

This clonotype appeared many times. Each TCR cDNA molecule carried a unique molecular identifier. Using its own MiXCR run on the 5' RACE reads, TCRdb lists one record per CDR3 protein. The data contain about 53,000 distinct CDR3 sequences, roughly 7.5% of them singletons. Stated time point: sample taken at primary tumor resection. Whole RNA, isolated from tumor, nontumor lung or frozen PBMC, was sequenced without prior sorting. There were 72 donors, all of them untreated patients with early-stage non-small cell lung cancer. V was shortened by 5 bases and J by 4 bases, with 17 bases between the two germline ends. The CDR3 spans 15 residues. CDR1 and CDR2 from the germline V gene are SGHTA and FQGTGA.

The rearrangement uses TRBV7-3 and TRBJ1-2, with D unclear. The sequence was obtained from a female donor with early-stage non-small cell lung cancer. The source material was PBMCs, sampled at surgery. CDR3 region: CASSLSGPGGYGYTF. Written as DNA, the CDR3 is TGTGCCAGCAGCCTGTCCGGACCGGGTGGCTATGGCTACACCTTC.